A selection of T cell receptor beta chains follows, all from one sample in a study of blood T cell repertoires in COVID-19. TCRdb's table, derived via immunoSEQ multiplex PCR, lists solely in-frame clones and lacks some. The table lists around 50,000 clones, over 85% of them singletons. The sequenced sample was peripheral blood. The receptors come from a man aged 60 to 69 with COVID-19, enrolled during active disease. CDR3s include the opening cysteine and the closing phenylalanine or tryptophan. The order of the fields is clone size, V gene, J gene, D gene, CDR3 DNA, CDR3 protein. A D gene is named only where the DNA matches it firmly. Size is omitted from some rows. Given values are once, few, many or a class for expanded clones.

NA	TRBV5-1	TRBJ1-4	TRBD1	TGCGCCAGCAGCCCCACCGAGGCCGACAGGGTATGGGAAAAACTGTTTTTT	CASSPTEADRVWEKLFF
NA	TRBV7-9	TRBJ1-3	NA	TGTGCCAGCAGCCCGTGGGGAGGGGGTCGCTCTGGAAACACCATATATTTT	CASSPWGGGRSGNTIYF
NA	TRBV5-1	TRBJ2-1	TRBD2	TGCGCCAGCAGCTCCAGCGGGGGGTCCTACAATGAGCAGTTCTTC	CASSSSGGSYNEQFF
NA	TRBV5-1	TRBJ1-5	NA	TGCGCCAGCAGCTTGGATCCGTATAGCAATCAGCCCCAGCATTTT	CASSLDPYSNQPQHF
NA	TRBV19	TRBJ2-1	NA	TGTGCCAGCTCGACAGGCATTATCAATGAGCAGTTCTTC	CASSTGIINEQFF
NA	TRBV5-3	TRBJ2-3	TRBD2	TGTGCCAGAAGCTTGGCTCGCGGGAGAAACACAGATACGCAGTATTTT	CARSLARGRNTDTQYF
NA	TRBV15	TRBJ1-2	TRBD1	TGTGCCACCAGCAGGAGGACAGGAGACTATGGCTACACCTTC	CATSRRTGDYGYTF
NA	TRBV27	TRBJ2-2	NA	TGTGCCAGCAGTAGGAACAGTTTTTTAAACACCGGGGAGCTGTTTTTT	CASSRNSFLNTGELFF
NA	TRBV5-1	TRBJ2-5	TRBD1	TGCGCCAGCAGCTTGGGGGTATCACAGGGGGCAGTACAAGAGACCCAGTACTTC	CASSLGVSQGAVQETQYF
NA	TRBV5-6	TRBJ1-2	TRBD1	TGTGCCAGCAGCTTACAGGGGGCCCCCTATGGCTACACCTTC	CASSLQGAPYGYTF
NA	TRBV7-2	TRBJ1-1	NA	TGTGCCAGCAGCCCACGGGTATCGAGAGGGAACACTGAAGCTTTCTTT	CASSPRVSRGNTEAFF
NA	TRBV5-5	TRBJ2-1	NA	TGTGCCAGCAGCCGTGGGGGCAGCTCCTACAATGAGCAGTTCTTC	CASSRGGSSYNEQFF
NA	TRBV4-1	TRBJ1-6	NA	TGCGCCAGCAGCCAAGAAGGCAGGGAAAGCTCCTATAATTCACCCCTCCACTTT	CASSQEGRESSYNSPLHF
once	TRBV5-4	TRBJ2-2	TRBD2	TGTGCCAGCAGTAATGGCCGTCTTTTAGCGGGAGGGCGAACCGGGGAGCTGTTTTTT	CASSNGRLLAGGRTGELFF
NA	TRBV2	TRBJ2-3	NA	TGTGCCAGCGGGATCGCCCGTAGGGGGATTAGCACAGATACGCAGTATTTT	CASGIARRGISTDTQYF
NA	TRBV5-8	TRBJ1-5	TRBD1	TGTGCCAGCAGCAGGGGACAGGGGAAAATCAGCAATCAGCCCCAGCATTTT	CASSRGQGKISNQPQHF
NA	TRBV18	TRBJ1-6	TRBD1	TGTGCCAGCTCACCAGCGAACAGGGGGAATTCACCCCTCCACTTT	CASSPANRGNSPLHF
NA	TRBV2	TRBJ1-6	NA	TGTGCCAGCGACGACGGACTACCGAATTCACCCCTCCACTTT	CASDDGLPNSPLHF
NA	TRBV29-1	TRBJ1-1	TRBD1	TGCAGCGTTGGACAGGGGGCCACTGAAGCTTTCTTT	CSVGQGATEAFF
NA	TRBV4-3	TRBJ2-7	TRBD1	TGCGCCAGCAGCCAAGATGGGACAGGGAGCGGCGCCTACGAGCAGTACTTC	CASSQDGTGSGAYEQYF
NA	TRBV6-5	TRBJ1-1	TRBD1	TGTGCCAGCAGGTCGACAGGGAGGTACACTGAAGCTTTCTTT	CASRSTGRYTEAFF
few	TRBV15	TRBJ2-7	NA	TGTGCCACCAGCAGAAAGTTCGCGAACCTGAATAACTACGAGCAGTACTTC	CATSRKFANLNNYEQYF
NA	TRBV7-2	TRBJ1-6	NA	TGTGCCAGCAGGCCGGGTAATTCACCCCTCCACTTT	CASRPGNSPLHF
NA	TRBV15	TRBJ2-7	TRBD1	TGTGCCACCAGCAGAGATCAGGGGGCCTACGAGCAGTACTTC	CATSRDQGAYEQYF
NA	TRBV11-3	TRBJ2-5	TRBD2	TGTGCCAGCAGCTTAGGTGCCGGACTAGCGGGAGGGCAAGAGACCCAGTACTTC	CASSLGAGLAGGQETQYF
NA	TRBV14	TRBJ1-1	NA	TGTGCCAGCAGCGAACAGATTATGAACACTGAAGCTTTCTTT	CASSEQIMNTEAFF
NA	TRBV5-6	TRBJ2-1	TRBD1	TGTGCCAGCAGCTTGGAAGGGGGCGGCTACAATGAGCAGTTCTTC	CASSLEGGGYNEQFF
NA	TRBV4-2	TRBJ2-1	TRBD2	TGTGCCAGCAGCCAAGGGGGTCGAGCGGGAATAGATGAGCAGTTCTTC	CASSQGGRAGIDEQFF
NA	TRBV2	TRBJ2-6	NA	TGTGCCAGCAGTGGTGAGGGTTCTGGGGCCAACGTCCTGACTTTC	CASSGEGSGANVLTF
NA	TRBV2	TRBJ1-3	NA	TGTGCCAGCAGTGAACAGATCCTCTCTGGAAACACCATATATTTT	CASSEQILSGNTIYF
once	TRBV10-1	TRBJ2-7	NA	TGCGCCAGCCGGGACAACAATCAGGACGAGCAGTACTTC	CASRDNNQDEQYF
few	TRBV11-2	TRBJ2-7	TRBD2	TGTGCCAGCAGCTTAGAAGGGACTAGCGGGAGAAACGAGCAGTACTTC	CASSLEGTSGRNEQYF
NA	TRBV4-3	TRBJ1-3	NA	TGCGCCAGCAGCCAAGATCGTTTTGACAGGGGAAACACCATATATTTT	CASSQDRFDRGNTIYF
NA	TRBV18	TRBJ2-7	TRBD2	TGTGCCAGCTCACCTCCGGGACTAGGGACCTACGAGCAGTACTTC	CASSPPGLGTYEQYF
NA	TRBV18	TRBJ1-6	TRBD1	TGTGCCAGCTCACCAGGGACAGCGGACAATTCACCCCTCCACTTT	CASSPGTADNSPLHF
NA	TRBV5-1	TRBJ1-1	NA	TGCGCCAGCAGCTTGGTACCCGCGAGCACTGAAGCTTTCTTT	CASSLVPASTEAFF
NA	TRBV11-2	TRBJ2-4	TRBD1	TGTGCCAGCAGCTACCGGACAGGGATTGCCAAAAACATTCAGTACTTC	CASSYRTGIAKNIQYF
NA	TRBV19	TRBJ2-3	TRBD2	TGTGCCAGTAGTAGCGGGGGGGTGGTAGATACGCAGTATTTT	CASSSGGVVDTQYF
NA	TRBV12-3/TRBV12-4	TRBJ2-7	NA	TGTGCCAGCAGTTTTGACAGAGCCTACGAGCAGTACTTC	CASSFDRAYEQYF
NA	TRBV7-8	TRBJ2-3	TRBD2	TGTGCCAGCAGCCAAGGGACTAGCGGGTACACAGATACGCAGTATTTT	CASSQGTSGYTDTQYF
NA	TRBV27	TRBJ1-6	TRBD1	TGTGCCAGCAGTTTAGACAGGGGAGGTTCACCCCTCCACTTT	CASSLDRGGSPLHF
NA	TRBV19	TRBJ1-2	NA	TGTGCCAGTAGTATAGTTTGGGGGCGCAACTATGGCTACACCTTC	CASSIVWGRNYGYTF
NA	TRBV6-2/TRBV6-3	TRBJ2-1	TRBD2	TGTGCCAGCAGTCTACTAGCGTCCCTTATAATCAATGAGCAGTTCTTC	CASSLLASLIINEQFF
NA	TRBV11-1	TRBJ2-7	TRBD2	TGTGCCAGCAGCTTCGGGGGGGACTACGAGCAGTACTTC	CASSFGGDYEQYF
NA	TRBV18	TRBJ1-2	NA	TGTGCCAGCTCACCTACAGGGAACGGCTACACCTTC	CASSPTGNGYTF
NA	TRBV19	TRBJ1-5	TRBD1	TGTGCCAGTGCTGGGACAGGGAATCAGCCCCAGCATTTT	CASAGTGNQPQHF
NA	TRBV18	TRBJ1-2	NA	TGTGCCAGCTCGAAATCAGCAGGGGACTATGGCTACACCTTC	CASSKSAGDYGYTF
NA	TRBV2	TRBJ1-4	NA	TGTGCCACCAAAGGAGCTAATGAAAAACTGTTTTTT	CATKGANEKLFF
NA	TRBV11-2	TRBJ1-2	NA	TGTGCCAGCAGCTTAACAGACAGTCACCTCTTGAATGGCTACACCTTC	CASSLTDSHLLNGYTF